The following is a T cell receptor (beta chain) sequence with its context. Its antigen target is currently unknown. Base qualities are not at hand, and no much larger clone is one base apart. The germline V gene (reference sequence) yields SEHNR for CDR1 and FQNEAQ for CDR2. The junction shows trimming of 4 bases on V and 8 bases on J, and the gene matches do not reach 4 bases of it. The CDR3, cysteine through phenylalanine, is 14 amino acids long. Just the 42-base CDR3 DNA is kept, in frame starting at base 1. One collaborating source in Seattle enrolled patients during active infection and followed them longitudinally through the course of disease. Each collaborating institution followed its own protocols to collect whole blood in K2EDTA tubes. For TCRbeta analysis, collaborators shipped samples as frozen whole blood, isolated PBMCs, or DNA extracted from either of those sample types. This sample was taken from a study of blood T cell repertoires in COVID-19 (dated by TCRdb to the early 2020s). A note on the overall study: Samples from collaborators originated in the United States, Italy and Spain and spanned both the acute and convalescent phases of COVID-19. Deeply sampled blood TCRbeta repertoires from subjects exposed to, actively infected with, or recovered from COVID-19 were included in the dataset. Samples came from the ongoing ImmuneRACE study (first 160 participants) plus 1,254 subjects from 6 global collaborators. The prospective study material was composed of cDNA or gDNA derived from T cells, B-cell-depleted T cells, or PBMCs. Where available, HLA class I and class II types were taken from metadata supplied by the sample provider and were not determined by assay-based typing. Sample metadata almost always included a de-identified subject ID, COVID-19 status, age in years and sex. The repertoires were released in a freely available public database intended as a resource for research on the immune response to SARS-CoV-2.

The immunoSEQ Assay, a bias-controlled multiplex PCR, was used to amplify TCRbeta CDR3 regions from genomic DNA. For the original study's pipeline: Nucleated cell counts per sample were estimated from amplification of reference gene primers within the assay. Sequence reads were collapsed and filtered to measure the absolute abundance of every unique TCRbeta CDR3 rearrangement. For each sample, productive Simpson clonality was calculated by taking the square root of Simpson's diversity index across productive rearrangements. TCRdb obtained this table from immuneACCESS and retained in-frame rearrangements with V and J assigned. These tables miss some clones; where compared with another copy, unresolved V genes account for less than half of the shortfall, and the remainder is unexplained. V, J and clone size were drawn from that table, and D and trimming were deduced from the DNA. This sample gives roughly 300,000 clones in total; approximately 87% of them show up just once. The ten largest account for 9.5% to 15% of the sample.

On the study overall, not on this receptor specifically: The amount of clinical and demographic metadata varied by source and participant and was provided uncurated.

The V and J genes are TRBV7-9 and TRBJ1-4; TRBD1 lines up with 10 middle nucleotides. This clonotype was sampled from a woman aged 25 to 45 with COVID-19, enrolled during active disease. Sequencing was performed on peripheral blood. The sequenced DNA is TGTGCCAGCAGCTACGGGACAGGGGACGAAAAACTGTTTTTT. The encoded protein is CASSYGTGDEKLFF.